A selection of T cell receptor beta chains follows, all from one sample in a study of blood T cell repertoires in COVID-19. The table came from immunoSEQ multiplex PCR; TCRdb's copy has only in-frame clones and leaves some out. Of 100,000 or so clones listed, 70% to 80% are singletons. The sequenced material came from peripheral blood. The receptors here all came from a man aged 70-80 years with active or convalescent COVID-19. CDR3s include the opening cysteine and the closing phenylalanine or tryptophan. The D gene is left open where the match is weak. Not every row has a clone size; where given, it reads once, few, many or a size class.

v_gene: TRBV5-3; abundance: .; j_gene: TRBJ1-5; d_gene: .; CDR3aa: CARSDRKGNQPQHF; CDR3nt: TGTGCCAGAAGCGACAGGAAGGGCAATCAGCCCCAGCATTTT
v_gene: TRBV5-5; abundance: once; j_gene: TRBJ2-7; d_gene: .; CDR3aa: CASSLASLGYEQYF; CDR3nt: TGTGCCAGCAGCTTGGCTAGCCTAGGGTACGAGCAGTACTTC
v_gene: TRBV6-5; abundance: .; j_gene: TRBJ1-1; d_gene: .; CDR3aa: CASSKQGQNTEAFF; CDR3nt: TGTGCCAGCAGTAAACAGGGACAGAACACTGAAGCTTTCTTT
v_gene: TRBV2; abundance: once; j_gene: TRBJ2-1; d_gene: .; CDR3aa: CASGRQASSYNEQFF; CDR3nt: TGTGCCAGCGGACGACAGGCGAGCTCCTACAATGAGCAGTTCTTC
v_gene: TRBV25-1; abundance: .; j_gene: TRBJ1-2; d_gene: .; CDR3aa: CASSSGLLSYGYTF; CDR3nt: TGTGCCAGCAGTTCAGGACTATTATCCTATGGCTACACCTTC
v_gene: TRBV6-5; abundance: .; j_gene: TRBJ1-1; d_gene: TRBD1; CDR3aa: CASSYLRGKGVGAFF; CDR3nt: TGTGCCAGCAGTTACCTCAGGGGGAAAGGGGTAGGAGCTTTCTTT
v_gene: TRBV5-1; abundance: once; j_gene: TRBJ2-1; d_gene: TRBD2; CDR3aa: CASSPTRASGGASYNEQFF; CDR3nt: TGCGCCAGCAGCCCAACGCGGGCTAGCGGGGGGGCTTCCTACAATGAGCAGTTCTTC
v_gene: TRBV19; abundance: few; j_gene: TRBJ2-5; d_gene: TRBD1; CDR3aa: CASSAGTAKETQYF; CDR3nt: TGTGCCAGTAGTGCCGGGACAGCGAAAGAGACCCAGTACTTC
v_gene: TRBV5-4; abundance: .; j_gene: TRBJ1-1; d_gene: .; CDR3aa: CASSWGTRNTEAFF; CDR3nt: TGTGCCAGCAGCTGGGGGACAAGGAACACTGAAGCTTTCTTT
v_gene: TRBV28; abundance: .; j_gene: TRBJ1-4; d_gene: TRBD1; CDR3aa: CASQWAGQGDEKLFF; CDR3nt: TGTGCCAGCCAATGGGCGGGACAGGGCGATGAAAAACTGTTTTTT
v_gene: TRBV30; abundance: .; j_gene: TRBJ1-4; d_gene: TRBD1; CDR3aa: CAWSFGQGGTNEKLFF; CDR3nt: TGTGCCTGGAGTTTCGGACAGGGGGGCACTAATGAAAAACTGTTTTTT
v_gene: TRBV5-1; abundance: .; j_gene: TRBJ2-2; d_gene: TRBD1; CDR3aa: CASADRANTGELFF; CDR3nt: TGCGCCAGCGCCGACAGGGCGAACACCGGGGAGCTGTTTTTT
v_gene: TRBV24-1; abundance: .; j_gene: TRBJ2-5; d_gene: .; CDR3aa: CATSDPAGAGETQYF; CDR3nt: TGTGCCACCAGTGACCCAGCAGGGGCAGGGGAGACCCAGTACTTC
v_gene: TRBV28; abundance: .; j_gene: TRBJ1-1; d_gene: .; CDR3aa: CASSEQGPEAFF; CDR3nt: TGTGCCAGCAGTGAACAGGGCCCTGAAGCTTTCTTT
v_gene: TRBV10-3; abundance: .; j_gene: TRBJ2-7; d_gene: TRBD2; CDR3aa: CAISESTSGSYEQYF; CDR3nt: TGTGCCATCAGTGAGTCGACTAGCGGCTCCTACGAGCAGTACTTC
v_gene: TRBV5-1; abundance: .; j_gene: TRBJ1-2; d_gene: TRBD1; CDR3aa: CASSLDTGGSGYTF; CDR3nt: TGCGCCAGCAGCTTGGATACAGGGGGCTCTGGCTACACCTTC
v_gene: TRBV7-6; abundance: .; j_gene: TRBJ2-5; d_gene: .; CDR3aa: CASRQRGGRETQYF; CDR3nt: TGTGCCAGCAGACAAAGGGGGGGCCGGGAGACCCAGTACTTC
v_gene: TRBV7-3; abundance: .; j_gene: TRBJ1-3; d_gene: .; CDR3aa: CASSLNAGARSGNTIYF; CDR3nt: TGTGCCAGCAGCTTAAATGCGGGGGCCCGCAGCGGAAACACCATATATTTT
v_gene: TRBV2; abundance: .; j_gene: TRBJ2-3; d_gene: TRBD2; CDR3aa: CASRNLAGGLADTQYF; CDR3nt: TGTGCCAGCAGGAATTTAGCGGGGGGTCTCGCAGATACGCAGTATTTT
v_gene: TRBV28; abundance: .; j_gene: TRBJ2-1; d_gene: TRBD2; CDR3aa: CASSLGTSGNSEQFF; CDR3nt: TGTGCCAGCAGTCTAGGGACTAGCGGGAATAGTGAGCAGTTCTTC
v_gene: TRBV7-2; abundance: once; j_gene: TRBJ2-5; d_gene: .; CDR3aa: CASSLGHFQETQYF; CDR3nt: TGTGCCAGCAGCTTAGGACATTTCCAAGAGACCCAGTACTTC
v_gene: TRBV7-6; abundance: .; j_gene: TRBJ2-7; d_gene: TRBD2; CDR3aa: CASSALTSGGAGEQYF; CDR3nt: TGTGCCAGCAGCGCTCTAACTAGCGGGGGGGCGGGTGAGCAGTACTTC
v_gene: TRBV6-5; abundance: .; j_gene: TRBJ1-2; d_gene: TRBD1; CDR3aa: CASSISGGYYGYTF; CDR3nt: TGTGCCAGCAGTATTTCAGGGGGGTACTATGGCTACACCTTC
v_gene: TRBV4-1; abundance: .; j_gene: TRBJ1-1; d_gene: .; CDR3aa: CASSRQQENTEAFF; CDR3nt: TGCGCCAGCAGCCGGCAACAAGAGAACACTGAAGCTTTCTTT
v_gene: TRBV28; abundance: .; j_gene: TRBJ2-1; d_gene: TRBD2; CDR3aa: CASSLIGRTSDVSNEQFF; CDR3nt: TGTGCCAGCAGTTTAATTGGTAGGACTAGCGATGTTTCCAATGAGCAGTTCTTC
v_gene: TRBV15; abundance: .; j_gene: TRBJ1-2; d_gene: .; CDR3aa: CATSRDQGNYGYTF; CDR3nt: TGTGCCACCAGCAGAGATCAGGGTAACTATGGCTACACCTTC
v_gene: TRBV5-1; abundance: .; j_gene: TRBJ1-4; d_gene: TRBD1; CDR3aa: CASSQGGLATNEKLFF; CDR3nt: TGCGCCAGCAGCCAGGGGGGCCTTGCAACTAATGAAAAACTGTTTTTT
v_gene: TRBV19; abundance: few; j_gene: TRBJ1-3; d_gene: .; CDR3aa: CASSIARYSGNTIYF; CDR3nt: TGTGCCAGTAGTATAGCCCGTTACTCTGGAAACACCATATATTTT
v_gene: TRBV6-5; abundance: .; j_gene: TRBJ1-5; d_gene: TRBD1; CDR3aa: CASRDRGLNQPQHF; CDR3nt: TGTGCCAGTAGAGACAGGGGTCTCAATCAGCCCCAGCATTTT
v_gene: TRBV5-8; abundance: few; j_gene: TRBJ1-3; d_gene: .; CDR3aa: CASSLMGGLGLPGNTIYF; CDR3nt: TGTGCCAGCAGCTTGATGGGGGGACTGGGACTCCCTGGAAACACCATATATTTT
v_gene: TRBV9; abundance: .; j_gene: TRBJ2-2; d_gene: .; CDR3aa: CASSVEGRGHTGELFF; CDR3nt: TGTGCCAGCAGCGTTGAGGGGCGGGGGCACACCGGGGAGCTGTTTTTT
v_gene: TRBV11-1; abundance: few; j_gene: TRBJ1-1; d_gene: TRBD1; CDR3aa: CASSLSWTGNTEAFF; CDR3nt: TGTGCCAGCAGCTTATCCTGGACAGGGAACACTGAAGCTTTCTTT
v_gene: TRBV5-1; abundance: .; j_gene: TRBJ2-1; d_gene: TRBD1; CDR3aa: CASSITGDAYNEQFF; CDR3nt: TGCGCCAGCAGCATTACAGGGGACGCCTACAATGAGCAGTTCTTC
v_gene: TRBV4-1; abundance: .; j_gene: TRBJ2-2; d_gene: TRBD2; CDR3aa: CASSQWLAENTGELFF; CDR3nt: TGCGCCAGCAGCCAGTGGCTAGCGGAGAACACCGGGGAGCTGTTTTTT
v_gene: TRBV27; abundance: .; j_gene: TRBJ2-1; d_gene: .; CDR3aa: CASRPFYKSYPPIGNEQFF; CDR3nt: TGTGCCAGCAGGCCATTTTATAAGTCCTATCCCCCTATCGGCAATGAGCAGTTCTTC
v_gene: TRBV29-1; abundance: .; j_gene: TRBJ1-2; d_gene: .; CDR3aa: CSVEKGGYGYTF; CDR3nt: TGCAGCGTTGAAAAAGGGGGCTATGGCTACACCTTC
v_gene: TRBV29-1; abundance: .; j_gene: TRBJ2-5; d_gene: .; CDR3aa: CSVAGGPETQYF; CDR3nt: TGCAGCGTCGCCGGGGGGCCAGAGACCCAGTACTTC
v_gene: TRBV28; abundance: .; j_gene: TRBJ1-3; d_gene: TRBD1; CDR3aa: CASGQGTGIGNTIYF; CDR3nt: TGTGCCAGCGGACAGGGCACTGGGATCGGAAACACCATATATTTT
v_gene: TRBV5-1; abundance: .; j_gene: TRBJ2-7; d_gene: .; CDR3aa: CASSLQGATSGWYEQYF; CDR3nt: TGCGCCAGCAGCTTACAGGGGGCGACTAGCGGGTGGTACGAGCAGTACTTC
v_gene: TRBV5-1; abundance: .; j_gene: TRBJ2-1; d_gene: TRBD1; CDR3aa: CASSPGTGASTGEQFF; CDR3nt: TGCGCCAGCAGCCCCGGGACAGGGGCTTCTACGGGTGAGCAGTTCTTC
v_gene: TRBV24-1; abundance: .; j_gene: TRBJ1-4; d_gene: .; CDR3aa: CATSDSRVDGEKLFF; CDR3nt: TGTGCCACCAGTGATTCCAGGGTAGACGGTGAAAAACTGTTTTTT
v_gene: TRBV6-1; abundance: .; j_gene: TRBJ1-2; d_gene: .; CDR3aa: CASSPGTVWGYTF; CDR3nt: TGTGCCAGCAGTCCCGGGACTGTATGGGGCTACACCTTC
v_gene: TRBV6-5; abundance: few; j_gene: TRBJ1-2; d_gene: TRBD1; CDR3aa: CASRRDSNYGYTF; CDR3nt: TGTGCCAGCAGGAGGGACAGTAACTATGGCTACACCTTC
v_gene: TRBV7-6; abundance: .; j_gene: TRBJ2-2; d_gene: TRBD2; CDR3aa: CASSITSGPNTGELFF; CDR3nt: TGTGCCAGCAGCATTACTAGCGGCCCGAACACCGGGGAGCTGTTTTTT
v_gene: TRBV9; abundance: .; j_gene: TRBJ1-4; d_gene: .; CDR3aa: CASSRWGATNEKLFF; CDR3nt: TGTGCCAGCAGCCGCTGGGGGGCAACTAATGAAAAACTGTTTTTT
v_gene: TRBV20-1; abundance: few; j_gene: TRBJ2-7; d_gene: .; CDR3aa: CSASVPNRAYEQYF; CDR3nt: TGCAGTGCTAGTGTCCCTAACCGGGCCTACGAGCAGTACTTC
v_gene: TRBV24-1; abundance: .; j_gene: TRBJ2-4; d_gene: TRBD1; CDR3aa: CATSDQGDIQYF; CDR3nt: TGTGCCACCAGTGATCAGGGGGACATTCAGTACTTC